This passage covers 24 T cell receptor beta chains from one sample sequenced in a study of early T cells in non-severe SARS-CoV-2 infection. TCRdb called the 5' RACE reads again in MiXCR, with one record for every CDR3 protein. This repertoire shows about 49,000 distinct CDR3 sequences, 10% to 15% found once; its top ten account for 9.1%. The sample consisted of whole blood. These receptors originate from an adult who was a healthcare worker with PCR-confirmed SARS-CoV-2 infection or an uninfected control (not recorded which).

The chain links TRBV6-2 or TRBV6-3 to TRBJ1-1; no firm D call. Germline V gene data show CDR1 as MNHEY and CDR2 as SVGEGT. V lost 7 bases and J 4 bases, leaving 19 bases between the germline ends. This CDR3 contains 15 residues. The CDR3 DNA follows: TGTGCCAGCATTCCCTGGGCCGAGTATGGCACTGAAGCTTTCTTT. Its translation is CASIPWAEYGTEAFF.

This clonotype was counted at least ten times. The chain couples TRBV30 to TRBJ2-5, with 12 positions matching TRBD2. V lost 1 base to trimming and J lost 4 bases; unmatched junction nucleotides: 1. The CDR3 consists of 14 residues. Germline lookup yields CDR1 GTSNPN and CDR2 SVGIG (reference sequence). The CDR3 sequence: CAWSAGLAGETQYF. In DNA form, the CDR3 reads TGTGCCTGGAGTGCGGGACTAGCGGGAGAGACCCAGTACTTC.

This clonotype came up many times. The rearrangement uses TRBV20-1 and TRBJ2-1, with TRBD2 identical over 7 bases. Germline V lookup: CDR1 DFQATT, CDR2 SNEGSKA (reference sequence). The CDR3 runs 15 residues. After removal of 6 bases from V and 4 bases from J, the junction contained 12 bases not matched to a gene. In DNA form, the CDR3 reads TGCAGTGCCGAACCGCGGACTAGGAGTTACAATGAGCAGTTCTTC. Translated, it gives CSAEPRTRSYNEQFF.

This clonotype was recorded a few times. This chain's CDR3 is CSARDTSGEGGAYEQYF. The CDR3 bases are TGCAGTGCTAGAGATACGTCGGGCGAAGGGGGCGCATACGAGCAGTACTTC. V is TRBV20-1 and J is TRBJ2-7; the match to TRBD1 covers 7 bases. Germline CDR1 reads DFQATT; CDR2 reads SNEGSKA (reference sequence). Germline trimming cut 0 bases from V and 4 bases from J; bases unmatched to any gene: 15. This CDR3 has 17 amino acids.

J is TRBJ1-2 and V is TRBV28, with D hard to call. The CDR3 spans 13 residues. Germline values: CDR1 MDHEN, CDR2 SYDVKM. V gave up 8 bases and J gave up 6 bases, with 16 bases separating them. CDR3 sequence (DNA): TGTGCCAGCCTTGATACAGAAAGGGATGGCTACACCTTC. Protein: CASLDTERDGYTF.

This clonotype has more than one count but fewer than ten. The gene calls are TRBV11-2 and TRBJ2-4; D uncertain. The ends were cut back, 0 bases at V and 8 bases at J, with 11 bases in the middle. CDR1 is SGHAT, CDR2 FQNNGV, per germline. The CDR3 consists of 14 residues. Here the CDR3 DNA reads TGTGCCAGCAGCTTAGAAAGGAGCCTGGACATTCAGTACTTC. It translates to CASSLERSLDIQYF.

In this sample, this clonotype turned up many times. The chain uses TRBV5-6 and TRBJ1-1; D is unclear. Germline V gene data show CDR1 as SGHDT and CDR2 as YYEEEE. Trimming shortened V by 4 bases and J by 4 bases, and 14 bases separated the two germline ends. The CDR3 contains 14 residues. The CDR3 spells CASSKKTWSTEAFF. The CDR3 region has the DNA TGTGCCAGCAGCAAAAAGACATGGAGCACTGAAGCTTTCTTT.

This clonotype was seen many times. The chain employs TRBV9 and TRBJ2-1; perhaps D is TRBD1 or TRBD2 (5 bases each). The CDR3 sequence is 14 residues long. V gave up 2 bases and J gave up 6 bases, with 12 bases separating them. CDR1 is SGDLS, CDR2 YYNGEE, per germline. CDR3 nucleotide sequence: TGTGCCAGCAGCGTGGGACCGGAACGCAATGAGCAGTTCTTC. Amino acids: CASSVGPERNEQFF.

The V and J genes are TRBV25-1 and TRBJ2-1; 8 bases match TRBD2. Germline values: CDR1 MGHDK, CDR2 SYGVNS. V gave up 6 bases and J gave up 6 bases; unmatched junction bases: 10. This CDR3 has 15 residues. The CDR3 here is CASRPTSETLNEQFF. The CDR3 region has the DNA TGTGCCAGCAGGCCGACTAGCGAGACTCTCAATGAGCAGTTCTTC.

The V and J genes are TRBV12-5 and TRBJ1-1, with D uncertain. The V gene's germline CDR1 is LGHNT and CDR2 FRNRAP. The length of the CDR3 is 14 residues. Trimming took off 6 bases at V and 0 bases at J, with 11 bases between the two ends. The CDR3 loop reads CASGPDGVNTEAFF. CDR3 DNA: TGTGCTAGTGGCCCGGACGGAGTGAACACTGAAGCTTTCTTT.

This clonotype was detected ten times or more. The V gene is TRBV7-6, the J gene TRBJ2-1, with 13 bases aligning to TRBD2. This CDR3 contains 15 residues. The germline CDR1 and CDR2 sequences are SGHVS and FNYEAQ. With V trimmed by 5 bases and J by 4 bases, 2 bases remained unmatched. Written as DNA, the CDR3 is TGTGCCAGCAGCCAGGGACTAGCGGGATACAATGAGCAGTTCTTC. Protein sequence: CASSQGLAGYNEQFF. Full variable domain (missing parts from reference TRBV7-6 and TRBJ2-1): GAGVSQSPRYKVTKRGQDVALRCDPISGHVSLYWYRQALGQGPEFLTYFNYEAQQDKSGLPNDRFSAERPEGSISTLTIQRTEQRDSAMYRCASSQGLAGYNEQFFGPGTRLTVL.

Many counts were recorded for this clonotype. This chain links TRBV10-3 with TRBJ2-1; D is ambiguous. The CDR3 extends over 11 amino acids. Germline V lookup: CDR1 ENHRY, CDR2 SYGVKD. The CDR3 region is CVDPRVAEQFF. DNA of the CDR3: TGTGTCGATCCCCGGGTTGCTGAGCAGTTCTTC.

This clonotype was picked up many times. The CDR3 region has the DNA TGCAGCGTTGAGAGGAACCCCGGGGGCAATGAGCAGTTCTTC. Translation: CSVERNPGGNEQFF. J is TRBJ2-1 and V is TRBV29-1, with D possibly TRBD2 on 6 matching bases. V lost 3 bases and J lost 6, with 15 bases in between. Looked up from germline, CDR1 is SQVTM and CDR2 is ANQGSEA. The CDR3 loop spans 14 amino acids.

V and J are TRBV25-1 and TRBJ2-5; 8 bases agree with TRBD2. This CDR3 is built from 14 residues. V lost 7 bases, J lost 5 bases, and 9 bases stayed unmatched. Germline V lookup: CDR1 MGHDK, CDR2 SYGVNS. CDR3 region: CASMASGRGETQYF. The DNA of the CDR3 is TGTGCCAGCATGGCCAGCGGGAGAGGCGAGACCCAGTACTTC.

V is TRBV12-3 or TRBV12-4 and J is TRBJ1-2, with TRBD1 matching over 10 bases. This CDR3 region has 18 residues. Trimming at V came to 4 bases and at J to 3 bases, leaving 14 bases not matched to a gene. CDR3 in DNA: TGTGCCAGCAGTTATTACCGGGACAGGGGAAGTAGATACTATGGCTACACCTTC. As protein: CASSYYRDRGSRYYGYTF.

This clonotype was counted only a few times. The chain employs TRBV6-1 and TRBJ1-3; no firm D call. CDR3 length equals 15 residues. Germline CDR1 is MNHNS and CDR2 is SASEGT. Trimming took 6 bases from V and 0 from J, leaving 12 bases between them. In DNA, the CDR3 is TGTGCCAGCAGGAGGGCCGGAAACTCTGGAAACACCATATATTTT. The encoded protein is CASRRAGNSGNTIYF.

The sample holds a few counts of this clonotype. The chain combines TRBV12-3 or TRBV12-4 with TRBJ1-1; TRBD1 might be the D (6 bases). This CDR3 is 13 amino acids long. V dropped 6 bases and J dropped 6 bases, with 14 bases sitting between them. CDR3 loop: CASSPTGRAEAFF. CDR3 bases: TGTGCCAGCAGCCCCACAGGGCGCGCTGAAGCTTTCTTT.

This clonotype was found a few times. The chain combines TRBV9 with TRBJ1-2; D may be TRBD1 (6 bases). Germline V gene data show CDR1 as SGDLS and CDR2 as YYNGEE. CDR3 size: 13 residues. With 6 bases removed from V and 5 bases from J, the gap between germline ends came to 14 bases. The CDR3 bases are TGTGCCAGCACCCCGCAGGGGACGTATGGCTACACCTTC. This translates into CASTPQGTYGYTF.

This clonotype has ten or more counts. This chain links TRBV4-3 with TRBJ2-5; D might be TRBD1 or TRBD2, each matching 5 bases. CDR1 and CDR2 from the germline V gene are LGHNA and YSLEER. The CDR3 is 17 residues long. V shed 0 bases and J shed 3 bases, with 17 bases lying between them. CDR3 sequence (DNA): TGCGCCAGCAGCCAAGATTCCCAGGCCGTGGGGGAAGAGACCCAGTACTTC. Translated: CASSQDSQAVGEETQYF.

This sequence joins TRBV29-1 and TRBJ2-1; D is perhaps TRBD1 or TRBD2 (5 bases each). The V and J ends lost 6 bases and 7 bases respectively, with 13 bases between them. CDR1 and CDR2 from the germline V gene are SQVTM and ANQGSEA. This CDR3 is built from 12 residues. CDR3 sequence: CSVPLWGNEQFF. In DNA, the CDR3 is TGCAGCGTACCTTTATGGGGGAATGAGCAGTTCTTC.

The V and J genes are TRBV7-6 and TRBJ2-1; 10 bases fit TRBD2. The trim removed 4 bases at V and 6 bases at J, leaving 0 bases unmatched. From germline, CDR1 is SGHVS and CDR2 FNYEAQ. This CDR3 has 13 amino acids. CDR3: CASSSSGSNEQFF. CDR3 DNA: TGTGCCAGCAGCTCTAGCGGGAGCAATGAGCAGTTCTTC.

At least ten counts were recorded for this clonotype. The chain couples TRBV7-3 to TRBJ2-1; 11 bases align to TRBD2. The CDR3 is made up of 17 amino acids. Germline V CDR1 and CDR2: SGHTA, FQGTGA. V lost 5 bases, J lost 5 bases, and 11 bases stayed unmatched. The CDR3 region is CASSHLTSGRRDNEQFF. As DNA, the CDR3 is TGTGCCAGCAGCCACCTCACTAGCGGGAGACGGGACAATGAGCAGTTCTTC.

A few counts support this clonotype. This chain links TRBV29-1 with TRBJ1-1; 7 bases map to TRBD1. With 7 bases clipped from V and 6 bases from J, the junction kept 8 bases outside the gene matches. Germline CDR1 and CDR2: SQVTM and ANQGSEA. The CDR3 sequence is 12 residues long. CDR3: CSAETGRPEAFF. CDR3 bases: TGCAGCGCCGAGACAGGGAGGCCTGAAGCTTTCTTT.

This clonotype was observed a few times. This rearrangement joins TRBV29-1 to TRBJ1-2; D is possibly TRBD1 (5 bases). Germline CDR1 SQVTM, CDR2 ANQGSEA. Trimming cost V 4 bases and J 4 bases, with 7 bases left between them. The CDR3 totals 11 residues. CDR3 region: CSVAGIYGYTF. The CDR3 region has the DNA TGCAGCGTTGCAGGGATCTATGGCTACACCTTC.